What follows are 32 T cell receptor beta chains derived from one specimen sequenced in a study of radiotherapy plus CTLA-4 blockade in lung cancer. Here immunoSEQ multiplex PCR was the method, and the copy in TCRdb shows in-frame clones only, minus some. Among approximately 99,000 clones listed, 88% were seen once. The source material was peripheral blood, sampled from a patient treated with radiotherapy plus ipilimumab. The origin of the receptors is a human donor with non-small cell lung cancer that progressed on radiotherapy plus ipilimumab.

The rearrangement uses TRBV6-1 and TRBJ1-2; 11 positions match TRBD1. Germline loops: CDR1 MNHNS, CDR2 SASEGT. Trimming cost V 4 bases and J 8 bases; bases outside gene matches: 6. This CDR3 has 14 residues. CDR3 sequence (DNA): TGTGCCAGCAGTGGCGCGGACAGGGGGCAAGGCTACACCTTC. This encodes CASSGADRGQGYTF.

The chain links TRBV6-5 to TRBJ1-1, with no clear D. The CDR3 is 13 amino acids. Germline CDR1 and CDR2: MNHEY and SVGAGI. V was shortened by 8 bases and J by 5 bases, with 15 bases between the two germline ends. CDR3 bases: TGTGCCAGCGTTAGGCCGGGTGAGACTGAAGCTTTCTTT. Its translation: CASVRPGETEAFF.

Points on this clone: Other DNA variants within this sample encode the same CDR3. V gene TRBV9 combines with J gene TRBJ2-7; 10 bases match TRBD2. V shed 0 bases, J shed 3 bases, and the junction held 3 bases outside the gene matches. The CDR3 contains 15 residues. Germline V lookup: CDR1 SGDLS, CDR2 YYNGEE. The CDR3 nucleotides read TGTGCCAGCAGCGTAGGACCTAGCGGGAGCTACGAGCAGTACTTC. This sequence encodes CASSVGPSGSYEQYF.

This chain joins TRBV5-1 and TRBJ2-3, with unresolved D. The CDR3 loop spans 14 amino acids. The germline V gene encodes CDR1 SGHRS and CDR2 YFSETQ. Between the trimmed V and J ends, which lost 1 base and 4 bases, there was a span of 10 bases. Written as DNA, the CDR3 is TGCGCCAGCAGCTTGTCCCCGGGCGCAGATACGCAGTATTTT. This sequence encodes CASSLSPGADTQYF.

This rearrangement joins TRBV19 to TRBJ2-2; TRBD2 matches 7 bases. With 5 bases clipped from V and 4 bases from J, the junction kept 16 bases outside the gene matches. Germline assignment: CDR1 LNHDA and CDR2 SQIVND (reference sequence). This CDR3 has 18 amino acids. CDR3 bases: TGTGCCAGTAGTCTGGGCGGGAGAAAAAAACGGGGCACCGGGGAGCTGTTTTTT. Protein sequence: CASSLGGRKKRGTGELFF.

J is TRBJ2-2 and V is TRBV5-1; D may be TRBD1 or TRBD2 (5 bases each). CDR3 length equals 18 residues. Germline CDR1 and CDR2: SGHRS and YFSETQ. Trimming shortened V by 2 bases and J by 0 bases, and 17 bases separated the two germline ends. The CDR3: CASSLGHGTLANTGELFF. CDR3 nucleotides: TGCGCCAGCAGCTTAGGCCATGGGACGCTCGCGAACACCGGGGAGCTGTTTTTT.

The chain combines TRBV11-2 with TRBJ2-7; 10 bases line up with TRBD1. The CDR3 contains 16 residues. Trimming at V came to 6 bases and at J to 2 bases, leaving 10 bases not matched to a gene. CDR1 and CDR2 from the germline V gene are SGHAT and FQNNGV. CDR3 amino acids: CASSSRRDRGPYEQYF. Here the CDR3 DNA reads TGTGCCAGCAGTTCCCGCCGGGACAGGGGCCCCTACGAGCAGTACTTC.

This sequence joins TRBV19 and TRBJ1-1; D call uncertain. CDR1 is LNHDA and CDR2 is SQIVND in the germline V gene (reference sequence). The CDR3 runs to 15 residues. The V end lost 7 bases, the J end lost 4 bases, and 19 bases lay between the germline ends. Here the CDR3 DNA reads TGTGCCAGTACCGATCGACCCCTTGCTATCACTGAAGCTTTCTTT. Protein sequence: CASTDRPLAITEAFF.

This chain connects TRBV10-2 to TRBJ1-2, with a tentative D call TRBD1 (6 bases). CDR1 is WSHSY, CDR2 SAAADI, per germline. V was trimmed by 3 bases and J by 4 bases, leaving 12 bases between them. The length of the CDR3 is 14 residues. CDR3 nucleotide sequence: TGCGCCAGCAGTGATATTGGGACACTCTATGGCTACACCTTC. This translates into CASSDIGTLYGYTF.

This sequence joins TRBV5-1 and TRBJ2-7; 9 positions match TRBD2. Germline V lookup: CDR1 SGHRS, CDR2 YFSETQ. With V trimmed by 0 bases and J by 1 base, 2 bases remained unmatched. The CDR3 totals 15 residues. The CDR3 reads CASSLAAGGSYEQYF. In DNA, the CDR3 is TGCGCCAGCAGCTTGGCGGCGGGAGGGTCCTACGAGCAGTACTTC.

The CDR3 here is CASSQAGTGTSLNTEAFF. CDR3 nucleotide sequence: TGCGCCAGCAGCCAAGCCGGGACAGGAACTTCCCTGAACACTGAAGCTTTCTTT. The rearrangement uses TRBV4-1 and TRBJ1-1; 8 positions match TRBD1. This CDR3 spans 18 amino acids. Germline CDR1 MGHRA, CDR2 YSYEKL. The V and J ends lost 1 base and 0 bases, in that order; junction bases with no gene match: 10.

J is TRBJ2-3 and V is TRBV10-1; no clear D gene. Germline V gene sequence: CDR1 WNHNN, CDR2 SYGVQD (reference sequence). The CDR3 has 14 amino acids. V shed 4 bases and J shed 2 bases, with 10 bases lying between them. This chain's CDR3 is CASSANVPTDTQYF. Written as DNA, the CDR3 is TGCGCCAGCAGTGCCAATGTCCCCACAGATACGCAGTATTTT.

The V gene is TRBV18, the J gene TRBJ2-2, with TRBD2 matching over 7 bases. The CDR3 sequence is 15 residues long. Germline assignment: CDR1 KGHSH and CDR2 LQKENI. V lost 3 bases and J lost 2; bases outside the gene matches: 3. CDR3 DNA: TGTGCCAGCTCACCCGGCGGGAGAAACACCGGGGAGCTGTTTTTT. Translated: CASSPGGRNTGELFF.

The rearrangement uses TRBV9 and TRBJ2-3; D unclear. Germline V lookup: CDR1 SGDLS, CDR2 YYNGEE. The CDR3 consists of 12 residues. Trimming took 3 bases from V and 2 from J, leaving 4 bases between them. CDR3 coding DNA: TGTGCCAGCAGCGCTCTCACAGATACGCAGTATTTT. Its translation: CASSALTDTQYF.

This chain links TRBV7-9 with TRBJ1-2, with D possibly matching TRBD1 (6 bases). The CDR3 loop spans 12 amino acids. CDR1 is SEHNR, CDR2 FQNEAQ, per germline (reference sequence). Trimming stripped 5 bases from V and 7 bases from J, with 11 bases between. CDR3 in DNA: TGTGCCAGCAGCCCGAGCAGGGGTGGCTACACCTTC. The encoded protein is CASSPSRGGYTF.

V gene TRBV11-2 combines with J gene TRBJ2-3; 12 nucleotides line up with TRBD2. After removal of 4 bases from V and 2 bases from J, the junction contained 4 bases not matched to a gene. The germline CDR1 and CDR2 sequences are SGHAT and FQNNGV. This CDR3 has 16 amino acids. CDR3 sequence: CASSSGLAGLTDTQYF. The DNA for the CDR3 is TGTGCCAGCAGCTCAGGACTAGCGGGACTCACAGATACGCAGTATTTT.

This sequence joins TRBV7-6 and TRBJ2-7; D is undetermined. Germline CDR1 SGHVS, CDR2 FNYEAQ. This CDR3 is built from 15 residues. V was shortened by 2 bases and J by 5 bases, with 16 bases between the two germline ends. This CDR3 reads CASSLTSSSRHEQYF. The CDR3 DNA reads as TGTGCCAGCAGCTTAACGAGCTCCTCCCGGCACGAGCAGTACTTC.

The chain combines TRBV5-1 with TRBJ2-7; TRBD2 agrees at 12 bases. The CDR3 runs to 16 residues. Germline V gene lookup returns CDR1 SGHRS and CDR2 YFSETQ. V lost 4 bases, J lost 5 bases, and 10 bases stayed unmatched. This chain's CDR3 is CASSPGASGRADEQYF. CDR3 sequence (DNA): TGCGCCAGCAGCCCGGGGGCTAGCGGGAGGGCCGACGAGCAGTACTTC.

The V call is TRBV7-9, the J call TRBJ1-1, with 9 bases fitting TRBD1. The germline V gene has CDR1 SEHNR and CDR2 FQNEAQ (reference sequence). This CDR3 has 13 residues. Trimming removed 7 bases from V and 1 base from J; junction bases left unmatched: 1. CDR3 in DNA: TGTGCCAGCATGGGACAGGGGAACACTGAAGCTTTCTTT. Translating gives CASMGQGNTEAFF.

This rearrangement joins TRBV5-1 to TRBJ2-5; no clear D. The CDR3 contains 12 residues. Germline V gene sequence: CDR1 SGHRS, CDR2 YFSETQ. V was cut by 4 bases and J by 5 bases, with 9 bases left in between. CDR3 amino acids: CASSEGFETQYF. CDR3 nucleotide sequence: TGCGCCAGCAGCGAAGGGTTTGAGACCCAGTACTTC.

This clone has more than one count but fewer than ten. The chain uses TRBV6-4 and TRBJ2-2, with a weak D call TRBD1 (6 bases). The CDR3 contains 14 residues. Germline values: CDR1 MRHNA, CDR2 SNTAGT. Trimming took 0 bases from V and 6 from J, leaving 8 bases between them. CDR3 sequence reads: CASSDSSGAGELFF. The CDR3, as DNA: TGTGCCAGCAGTGACTCGTCAGGGGCCGGGGAGCTGTTTTTT.

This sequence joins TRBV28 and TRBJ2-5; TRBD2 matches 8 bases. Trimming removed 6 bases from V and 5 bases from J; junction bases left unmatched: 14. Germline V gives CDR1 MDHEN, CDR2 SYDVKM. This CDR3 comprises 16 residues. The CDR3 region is CASSLFTGGTGETQYF. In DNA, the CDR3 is TGTGCCAGCAGCCTATTCACGGGGGGGACGGGTGAGACCCAGTACTTC.

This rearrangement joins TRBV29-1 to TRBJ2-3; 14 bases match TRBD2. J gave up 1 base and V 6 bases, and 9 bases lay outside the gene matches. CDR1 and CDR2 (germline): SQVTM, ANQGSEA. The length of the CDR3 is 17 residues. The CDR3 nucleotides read TGCAGCGTCCGAGGGACTAGCGGGAGTTCGGGCACAGATACGCAGTATTTT. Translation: CSVRGTSGSSGTDTQYF.

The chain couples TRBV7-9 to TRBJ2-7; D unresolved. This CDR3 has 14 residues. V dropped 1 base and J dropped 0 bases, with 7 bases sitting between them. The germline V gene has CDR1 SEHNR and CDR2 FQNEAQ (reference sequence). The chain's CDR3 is CASSLGRDSYEQYF. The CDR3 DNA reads TGTGCCAGCAGCTTAGGACGTGACTCCTACGAGCAGTACTTC.

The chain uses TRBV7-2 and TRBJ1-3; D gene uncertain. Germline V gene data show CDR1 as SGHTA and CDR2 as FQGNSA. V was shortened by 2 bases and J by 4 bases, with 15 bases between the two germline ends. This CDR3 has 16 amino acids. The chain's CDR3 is CASSLLIGMGGNTIYF. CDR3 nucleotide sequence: TGTGCCAGCAGCTTATTAATAGGCATGGGGGGAAACACCATATATTTT.

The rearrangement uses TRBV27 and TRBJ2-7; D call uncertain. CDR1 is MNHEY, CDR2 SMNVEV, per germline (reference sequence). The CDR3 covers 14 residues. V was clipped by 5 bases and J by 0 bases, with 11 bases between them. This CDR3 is CASSISSSSYEQYF. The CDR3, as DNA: TGTGCCAGCAGTATCAGTTCGAGCTCCTACGAGCAGTACTTC.

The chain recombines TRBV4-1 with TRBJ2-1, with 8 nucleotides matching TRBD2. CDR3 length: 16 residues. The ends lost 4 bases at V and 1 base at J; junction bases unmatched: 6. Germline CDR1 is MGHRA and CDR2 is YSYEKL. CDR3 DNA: TGCGCCAGCAGCCCGGGACTAGTAGCATCCTACAATGAGCAGTTCTTC. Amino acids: CASSPGLVASYNEQFF.

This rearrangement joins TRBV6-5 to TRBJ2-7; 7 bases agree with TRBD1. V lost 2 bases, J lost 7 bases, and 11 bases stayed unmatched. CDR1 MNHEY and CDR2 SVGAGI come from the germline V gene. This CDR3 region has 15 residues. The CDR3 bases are TGTGCCAGCAGTTACCATCGACAGGGTTTAGTTGAGCAGTACTTC. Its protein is CASSYHRQGLVEQYF.

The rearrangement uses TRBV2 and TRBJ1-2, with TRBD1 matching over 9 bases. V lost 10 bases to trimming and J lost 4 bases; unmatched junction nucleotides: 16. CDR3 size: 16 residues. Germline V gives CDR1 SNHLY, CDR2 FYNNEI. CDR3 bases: TGTGCCAACCCAATGACCTCCACAGGGGGCAGCTATGGCTACACCTTC. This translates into CANPMTSTGGSYGYTF.

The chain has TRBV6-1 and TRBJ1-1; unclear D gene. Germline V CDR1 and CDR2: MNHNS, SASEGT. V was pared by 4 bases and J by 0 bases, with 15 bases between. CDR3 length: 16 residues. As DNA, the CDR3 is TGTGCCAGCAGTGTAGCTAGTGTACCCGTGAACACTGAAGCTTTCTTT. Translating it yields CASSVASVPVNTEAFF.

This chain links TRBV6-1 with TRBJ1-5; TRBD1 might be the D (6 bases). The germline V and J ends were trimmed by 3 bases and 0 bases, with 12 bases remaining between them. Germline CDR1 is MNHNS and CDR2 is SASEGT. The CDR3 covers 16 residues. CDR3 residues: CASSDRTVYSNQPQHF. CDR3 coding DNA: TGTGCCAGCAGTGACCGGACAGTTTATAGCAATCAGCCCCAGCATTTT.

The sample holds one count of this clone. CDR3: CASSQDGNEQYF. CDR3 bases: TGTGCCAGCAGCCAAGACGGAAACGAGCAGTACTTC. The chain couples TRBV4-2 to TRBJ2-7; D remains ambiguous. This CDR3 comprises 12 residues. Trimming removed 0 bases at V and 5 bases at J, with 5 bases between. From germline, CDR1 is LGHNA and CDR2 YNFKEQ.